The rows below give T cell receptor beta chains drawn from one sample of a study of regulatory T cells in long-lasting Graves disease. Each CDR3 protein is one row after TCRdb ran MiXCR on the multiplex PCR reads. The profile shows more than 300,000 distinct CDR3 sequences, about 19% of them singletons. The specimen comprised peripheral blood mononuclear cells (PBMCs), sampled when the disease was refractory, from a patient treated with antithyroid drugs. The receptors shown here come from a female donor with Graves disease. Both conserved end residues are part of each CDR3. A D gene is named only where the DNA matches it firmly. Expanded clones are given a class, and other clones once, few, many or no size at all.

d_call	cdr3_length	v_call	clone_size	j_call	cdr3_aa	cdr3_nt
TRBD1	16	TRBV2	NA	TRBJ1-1	CASTRSYRGVNTEAFF	TGTGCCAGCACACGCTCCTACAGGGGAGTGAACACTGAAGCTTTCTTT
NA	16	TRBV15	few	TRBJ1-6	CATSNRVTWGNSPLHF	TGTGCCACCAGCAACCGGGTGACTTGGGGGAATTCACCCCTCCACTTT
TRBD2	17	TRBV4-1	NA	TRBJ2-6	CASSQDGARGVANVLTF	TGCGCCAGCAGCCAAGATGGGGCGCGGGGGGTGGCCAACGTCCTGACTTTC
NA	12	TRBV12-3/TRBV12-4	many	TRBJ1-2	CASSVTGGGYTF	TGTGCCAGCAGCGTGACAGGAGGCGGCTACACCTTC
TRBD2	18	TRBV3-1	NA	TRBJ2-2	CASSRTGTSEANTGELFF	TGTGCCAGCAGCCGGACCGGGACTAGCGAGGCTAACACCGGGGAGCTGTTTTTT
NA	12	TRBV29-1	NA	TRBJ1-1	CSARGWVTEAFF	TGCAGCGCTAGGGGGTGGGTCACTGAAGCTTTCTTT
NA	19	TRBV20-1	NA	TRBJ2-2	CSARDRTGRGWYDTGELFF	TGCAGTGCTAGAGATAGGACGGGGAGAGGTTGGTACGACACCGGGGAGCTGTTTTTT
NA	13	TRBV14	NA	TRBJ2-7	CASSVARRHEQYF	TGTGCCAGCAGCGTGGCCCGGCGGCACGAGCAGTACTTC
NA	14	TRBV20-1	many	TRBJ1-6	CSAHSGSYNSPLHF	TGCAGTGCACACTCAGGGAGTTATAATTCACCCCTCCACTTT
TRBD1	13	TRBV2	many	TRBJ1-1	CASTGQVNTEAFF	TGTGCCAGCACTGGACAGGTGAACACTGAAGCTTTCTTT
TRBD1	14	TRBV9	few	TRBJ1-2	CASSWVGQSLRYTF	TGTGCCAGCAGCTGGGTGGGACAGAGTTTACGGTACACCTTC
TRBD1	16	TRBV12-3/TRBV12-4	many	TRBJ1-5	CASSAGTGIRYQPQHF	TGTGCCAGCAGTGCCGGGACAGGGATTCGGTATCAGCCCCAGCATTTT
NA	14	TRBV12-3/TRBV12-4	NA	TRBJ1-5	CASSTDSLNQPQHF	TGTGCCAGCAGTACGGACAGCCTGAATCAGCCCCAGCATTTT
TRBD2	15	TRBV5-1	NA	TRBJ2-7	CASSLAGGSYYEQYF	TGCGCCAGCAGCCTGGCGGGAGGGTCCTACTACGAGCAGTACTTC
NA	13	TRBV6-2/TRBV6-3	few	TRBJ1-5	CASSSDGYQPQHF	TGTGCCAGCAGTTCGGACGGCTATCAGCCCCAGCATTTT
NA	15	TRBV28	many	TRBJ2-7	CASNPQRRLSYEQYF	TGTGCCAGCAATCCTCAGAGGCGCCTCTCCTACGAGCAGTACTTC
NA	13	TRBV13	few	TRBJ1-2	CASSSGTTRGYTF	TGTGCCAGCAGCTCCGGGACGACTCGGGGCTACACCTTC
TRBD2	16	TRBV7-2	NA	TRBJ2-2	CASSHAGGRSTGELFF	TGTGCCAGCAGTCATGCGGGGGGCCGAAGCACCGGGGAGCTGTTTTTT